This TCR beta chain is from a study of T cell repertoires in cytomegalovirus infection. Study-wide background: Used in the study were CMV epitopes, some recently identified and HLA-C-restricted, others well-studied and HLA-B-restricted. From public TCR beta signatures came an indication of both CMV infection and matching HLA type.

This clonotype has a single count. As yet, its antigen is unknown. The CDR3 contains 13 residues. Looked up from germline, CDR1 is SQVTM and CDR2 is ANQGSEA. With 1 base removed from V and 5 bases from J, the gap between germline ends came to 9 bases. MiXCR was run by TCRdb on the reads, yielding one entry per CDR3 protein. The repertoire holds fewer than 1,000,000 distinct CDR3 sequences, with around a third as singletons. Study-wide findings and caveats: The cumulative frequency of public TCR beta families distinguished individuals who carried CMV together with the relevant HLA. The ex vivo response was dominated by HLA-C-restricted CMV-specific TCR beta clonotypes.

The sequence was collected from a human donor in good health (CMV status not recorded). Some clones in this sample may be carry-over from other donors' samples. Sequencing used cultured CD8+ T cells from PBMCs, obtained from culture after CMV antigen stimulation. The V and J genes are TRBV29-1 and TRBJ2-1; no firm D call. The CDR3 spells CSVEVRGDNEQFF. The CDR3 DNA is TGCAGCGTTGAAGTGCGAGGTGACAATGAGCAGTTCTTC.